This T cell receptor beta chain was recovered during a study of CXCR3-negative and CXCR3-positive naive CD8 T cells. On the study more broadly: Roughly 1.5 +/- 0.3 million TRB reads came from each library, giving 130 million to 150 million in total. Whole-study findings and limits: Between one naive subset and the other, surface CD5 was comparable, and TCR strength was inferred from TRB CDR3 properties. Unlike memory cells, which differed, naive CXCR3-negative and CXCR3-positive cells had similar TRBV-TRBJ usage. CXCR3-positive naive cells carried more hydrophobic TRB CDR3s than CXCR3-negative naive cells did.

The length of the CDR3 is 15 residues. The V gene's germline CDR1 is SEHNR and CDR2 FQNEAQ (reference sequence). A word on this clonotype: The antigen is not known.

CD45RO-CCR7+CD27+CD95- cells counted as naive CD8+ T cells. UMI-labeled TRB cDNA libraries were prepared by 5' RACE. TCRdb derives one entry per CDR3 protein from the 5' RACE reads, leaving out DNA. The sample has about 150,000 distinct CDR3 sequences. The rearrangement joins TRBV7-9 to TRBJ2-5; TCRdb lists TRBD1, though no DNA is available to test this call. Input material: naive CXCR3+ CD8+ T cells from blood. The subset was: CD45RO-CCR7+CD27+CD95- naive CD8+ T cells expressing CXCR3 (TNR3+). The receptor's source is a human donor in good health. Some clones in this sample may be carry-over from other donors' samples. CDR3 sequence reads: CASSFSGGPSGAQYF.